What follows is one TCR beta chain and its context. The antigen is not known. This sample is part of a study of cytomegalovirus exposure and HLA in healthy donors. Study-wide findings and caveats: Later analysis revealed greater clonal expansion in HLA-associated TCR beta chains than in equally common others. Analyzed later, most CMV-associated TCR beta chains appeared HLA-restricted. When analyzed later, the rates of TCR association showed variation by HLA locus, with DRB1 the most and HLA-C the fewest.

The donors comprised healthy bone marrow donors. The germline gives CDR1 SGHTA, CDR2 FQGNSA. With 2 bases removed from V and 3 bases from J, the gap between germline ends came to 11 bases. CDR3 length: 14 residues. PCR primers comprised 60 Vbeta and 13 Jbeta primers. Measured with immunoSEQ multiplex PCR; TCRdb has only the in-frame clones, and not every one. The data hold 120,000 or so clones, with around three quarters observed a single time. The source material was PBMCs. The sequence was obtained from a woman aged 40 to 49 in good health and CMV-seropositive. This sequence joins TRBV7-2 and TRBJ2-7, with TRBD2 as a possible D gene (5 bases). The CDR3 DNA reads as TGTGCCAGCAGCTTATACCGGGATCACTACGAGCAGTACTTC. Translated, it gives CASSLYRDHYEQYF.